This T cell receptor beta chain is drawn from a study of blood T cell repertoires in COVID-19. Study overall: PBMCs, B-cell-depleted T cells, or T cells provided the cDNA or gDNA that made up the material.

Those who participated ranged in age from roughly 18 to 90 years and resided in approximately 23 US areas. The repertoire was sequenced with immunoSEQ multiplex PCR; TCRdb's copy has only in-frame clones and lacks some. The table has 250,000 to 400,000 clones, 89% seen once. This CDR3 contains 13 residues. Germline CDR1 and CDR2: SGHNT and YYREEE (reference sequence). V lost 3 bases, J lost 6 bases, and 11 bases lay in between. The TCR comes from a man aged 60-69 years who had recovered from COVID-19. Specimen: PBMCs or T cells enriched from blood (not recorded which). This chain joins TRBV5-4 and TRBJ2-3; tentative D call: TRBD1 (6 bases). As DNA, the CDR3 is TGTGCCAGCAGCTCAGGACAGCGCGATACGCAGTATTTT. Translation: CASSSGQRDTQYF.